The 25 T cell receptor beta chains presented below share a single source sample, sequenced in a study of blood T cell repertoires in COVID-19. Sequencing used immunoSEQ multiplex PCR; TCRdb keeps in-frame clones, though not all of them. The sample lists approximately 220,000 clones, 88% occurring once. Specimen: peripheral blood. The source of these receptors is a man aged 35-49 years with acute or convalescent COVID-19.

This chain connects TRBV7-2 to TRBJ2-7; 9 bases map to TRBD1. Germline CDR1 reads SGHTA; CDR2 reads FQGNSA. Unmatched junction bases numbered 10, after V lost 1 base and J lost 6 bases. This CDR3 is built from 16 residues. The CDR3 DNA sequence: TGTGCCAGCAGCTTAGATGGACAGGGGACCCTCGGCGAGCAGTACTTC. Translated, it gives CASSLDGQGTLGEQYF.

This clone has just a few counts. The chain combines TRBV14 with TRBJ2-1; TRBD1 aligns across 7 bases. CDR1 SGHDN and CDR2 FVKESK come from the germline V gene. The CDR3 totals 15 residues. The V gene end was trimmed by 4 bases and the J gene end by 0 bases; junction bases not matched to a gene: 3. Here the CDR3 DNA reads TGTGCCAGCAGCCCCTACAGGGGCTCCTACAATGAGCAGTTCTTC. Translating gives CASSPYRGSYNEQFF.

Only a few counts were recorded for this clone. This chain uses TRBV29-1 with TRBJ1-4; D not resolved. V was pared by 0 bases and J by 6 bases, with 11 bases between. The CDR3 is 14 amino acids. Germline V gene sequence: CDR1 SQVTM, CDR2 ANQGSEA. The CDR3 region is CSVEEASEDEKLFF. DNA for the CDR3: TGCAGCGTTGAAGAGGCCAGCGAGGATGAAAAACTGTTTTTT.

This clone was counted a few times. The chain uses TRBV10-3 and TRBJ2-5, with TRBD1 identical over 9 bases. This CDR3 is built from 16 residues. CDR1 is ENHRY, CDR2 SYGVKD, per germline. Germline trimming cut 4 bases from V and 1 base from J; bases unmatched to any gene: 7. CDR3 in amino acids: CAISGEDRGLQETQYF. For the CDR3, the DNA is TGTGCCATCAGTGGGGAGGACAGGGGCCTCCAAGAGACCCAGTACTTC.

V gene TRBV3-1 (or the pseudogene TRBV3-2) combines with J gene TRBJ2-1; D is possibly TRBD2 (7 bases). Germline values: CDR1 LGHDT, CDR2 YNNKEL (reference sequence). V was shortened by 4 bases and J by 6 bases, with 22 bases between the two germline ends. This CDR3 contains 17 residues. CDR3 nucleotides: TGTGCCAGCAGCCCTGGTCTCGTTGGGGGCGGGGGCAATGAGCAGTTCTTC. Translation: CASSPGLVGGGGNEQFF.

CDR3 region: CASSLGHSGGETQYF. The CDR3 DNA sequence: TGTGCCAGCAGCCTCGGCCACAGCGGGGGAGAGACCCAGTACTTC. The rearrangement links TRBV7-9 to TRBJ2-5; 8 positions match TRBD2. Germline values: CDR1 SEHNR, CDR2 FQNEAQ (reference sequence). The CDR3 sequence is 15 residues long. Trimming removed 5 bases from V and 4 bases from J; junction bases left unmatched: 9.

V and J are TRBV28 and TRBJ2-5; weak D call: TRBD1 (6 bases). The CDR3 contains 14 residues. Trimming shortened V by 9 bases and J by 2 bases, and 16 bases separated the two germline ends. CDR1 is MDHEN and CDR2 is SYDVKM in the germline V gene. CDR3 sequence: CASRSGVVQETQYF. The CDR3 DNA reads as TGTGCCAGTAGGTCAGGGGTGGTTCAAGAGACCCAGTACTTC.

CDR3 amino acids: CASSLATGAYGYTF. The CDR3 DNA reads as TGCGCCAGCAGCTTGGCGACAGGAGCGTATGGCTACACCTTC. The chain combines TRBV5-1 with TRBJ1-2, with a tentative D call TRBD1 (6 bases). Between the trimmed V and J ends, which lost 0 bases and 5 bases, there was a span of 11 bases. The CDR3 is 14 residues long. In germline, CDR1 is SGHRS, CDR2 YFSETQ.

The chain has TRBV3-1 (or the pseudogene TRBV3-2) and TRBJ2-7; 11 bases map to TRBD2. Germline trimming cut 5 bases from V and 6 bases from J; bases unmatched to any gene: 9. The CDR3 totals 15 residues. Germline assignment: CDR1 LGHDT and CDR2 YNNKEL (reference sequence). The CDR3 loop is CASSALLAGAREQYF. CDR3 DNA: TGTGCCAGCAGCGCACTACTAGCGGGGGCTCGCGAGCAGTACTTC.

J is TRBJ2-1 and V is TRBV3-1 (or the pseudogene TRBV3-2), with D possibly matching TRBD2 (6 bases). CDR1 is LGHDT and CDR2 is YNNKEL in the germline V gene (reference sequence). V was clipped by 5 bases and J by 4 bases, with 12 bases between them. CDR3 length: 14 residues. The CDR3 DNA is TGTGCCAGCAGCACGTTGGAGGGTTACAATGAGCAGTTCTTC. It is translated as CASSTLEGYNEQFF.

The chain recombines TRBV29-1 with TRBJ2-4, with D possibly TRBD1 on 5 matching bases. The CDR3 is 11 amino acids. The germline V gene has CDR1 SQVTM and CDR2 ANQGSEA. V was clipped by 4 bases and J by 8 bases, with 9 bases between them. CDR3 in DNA: TGCAGCGTTGCGCAGGGTGACATTCAGTACTTC. It specifies CSVAQGDIQYF. Using reference TRBV29-1 and TRBJ2-4 for the parts outside the CDR3, the full variable domain is SAVISQKPSRDICQRGTSLTIQCQVDSQVTMMFWYRQQPGQSLTLIATANQGSEATYESGFVIDKFPISRPNLTFSTLTVSNMSPEDSSIYLCSVAQGDIQYFGAGTRLSVL.

The chain employs TRBV7-2 and TRBJ1-1; D unresolved. Per the germline V gene, CDR1 is SGHTA and CDR2 is FQGNSA. With 4 bases removed from V and 0 bases from J, the gap between germline ends came to 9 bases. The CDR3 contains 14 residues. The CDR3 bases are TGTGCCAGCAGCTCCCGGGGTGTGAACACTGAAGCTTTCTTT. This translates into CASSSRGVNTEAFF.

This sequence joins TRBV18 and TRBJ2-3; TRBD2 might be the D (6 bases). Germline V gene lookup returns CDR1 KGHSH and CDR2 LQKENI. The CDR3 length is 15 residues. Trimming took 4 bases from V and 2 from J, leaving 13 bases between them. CDR3 residues: CASSQLGGHTDTQYF. The CDR3 DNA reads as TGTGCCAGCTCACAACTGGGGGGTCACACAGATACGCAGTATTTT.

Only one count was recorded for this clone. The V gene is TRBV15, the J gene TRBJ2-6; D is possibly TRBD2 (5 bases). This CDR3 spans 19 amino acids. Trimming cost V 5 bases and J 2 bases, with 22 bases left between them. Germline V gives CDR1 LNHNV, CDR2 YYDKDF (reference sequence). DNA of the CDR3: TGTGCCACCAGCGGATCCATCTACGGCGGGCTCCCTGGGGCCAACGTCCTGACTTTC. This translates into CATSGSIYGGLPGANVLTF.

In this sample, this clone turned up once. The J gene is TRBJ1-2, the V gene TRBV6-2 or TRBV6-3; the match to TRBD1 covers 7 bases. Per the germline V gene, CDR1 is MNHEY and CDR2 is SVGEGT. V shed 6 bases, J shed 4 bases, and the junction held 11 bases outside the gene matches. The CDR3 extends over 15 amino acids. The chain's CDR3 is CASSPGGQILYGYTF. The CDR3 DNA is TGTGCCAGCAGCCCGGGGGGACAGATACTCTATGGCTACACCTTC.

The chain uses TRBV9 and TRBJ1-2; 7 bases are shared with TRBD1. The CDR3 is 16 residues long. Germline CDR1 reads SGDLS; CDR2 reads YYNGEE. V shed 7 bases, J shed 0 bases, and the junction held 12 bases outside the gene matches. In DNA form, the CDR3 reads TGTGCCAGCCAGGGTGGGTGGGACAGAGCTAACTATGGCTACACCTTC. This gives the protein CASQGGWDRANYGYTF.

The V gene is TRBV18, the J gene TRBJ2-3; no firm D call. The V end was cut by 6 bases, the J end by 1 base, with 5 bases between. Germline V gene data show CDR1 as KGHSH and CDR2 as LQKENI. The CDR3 loop spans 12 amino acids. The CDR3 DNA reads TGTGCCAGCTCGGTAGGCACAGATACGCAGTATTTT. Translated, it gives CASSVGTDTQYF.

V and J are TRBV10-3 and TRBJ2-1; TRBD2 might be the D (5 bases). The CDR3 covers 15 residues. V lost 2 bases and J 4 bases, leaving 12 bases between the germline ends. Germline V CDR1 and CDR2: ENHRY, SYGVKD. CDR3 nucleotides: TGTGCCATCAGTGAGACCGGAGCGGAGTACAATGAGCAGTTCTTC. Its translation is CAISETGAEYNEQFF.

This chain joins TRBV5-1 and TRBJ1-2; no reliable D call. Trimming stripped 0 bases from V and 3 bases from J, with 6 bases between. The CDR3 contains 13 residues. Germline CDR1 is SGHRS and CDR2 is YFSETQ. The CDR3 spells CASSLGGDYGYTF. CDR3 nucleotide sequence: TGCGCCAGCAGCTTGGGCGGTGACTATGGCTACACCTTC.

The chain uses TRBV29-1 and TRBJ1-5; D may be TRBD1 (5 bases). The CDR3 consists of 13 residues. V was cut by 4 bases and J by 4 bases, with 11 bases left in between. The germline V gene encodes CDR1 SQVTM and CDR2 ANQGSEA. DNA for the CDR3: TGCAGCGTTGGGGAGGGGTCTAATCAGCCCCAGCATTTT. Protein sequence: CSVGEGSNQPQHF.

This rearrangement joins TRBV28 to TRBJ2-3; unclear D gene. Trimming pared 3 bases from V and 6 bases from J, leaving 13 bases between. The CDR3 is 14 amino acids. Germline V gives CDR1 MDHEN, CDR2 SYDVKM. This CDR3 is CASSFSKSPDTQYF. As DNA, the CDR3 is TGTGCCAGCAGTTTCTCTAAGTCTCCTGATACGCAGTATTTT.

The V and J genes are TRBV6-5 and TRBJ2-3; possible D gene TRBD2, 5 bases. Germline V gene sequence: CDR1 MNHEY, CDR2 SVGAGI. The CDR3 runs 14 residues. Trimming shortened V by 8 bases and J by 5 bases, and 17 bases separated the two germline ends. CDR3 loop: CASARAGEGDTQYF. The CDR3 coding sequence is TGTGCCAGCGCCCGGGCAGGCGAGGGAGATACGCAGTATTTT.

The genes are TRBV3-1 (or the pseudogene TRBV3-2) and TRBJ1-1; the match to TRBD1 covers 8 bases. Germline-derived CDR1 and CDR2 are LGHDT and YNNKEL (reference sequence). This CDR3 has 13 amino acids. Trimming cost V 3 bases and J 11 bases; bases outside gene matches: 8. CDR3: CASSHQDRATAFF. The DNA of the CDR3 is TGTGCCAGCAGCCACCAGGACAGGGCGACGGCTTTCTTT.

The rearrangement links TRBV6-5 to TRBJ1-5; D may be TRBD1 (5 bases). Germline loops: CDR1 MNHEY, CDR2 SVGAGI. CDR3 size: 16 residues. V gave up 4 bases and J gave up 6 bases, with 19 bases separating them. Written as DNA, the CDR3 is TGTGCCAGCAGTTCCTCGGGCAGGGCAGGCCCTCAGCCCCAGCATTTT. Protein: CASSSSGRAGPQPQHF.

The rearrangement uses TRBV3-1 (or the pseudogene TRBV3-2) and TRBJ2-1; D gene ambiguous. The germline CDR1 and CDR2 sequences are LGHDT and YNNKEL (reference sequence). The CDR3 has 15 residues. Deletions cut 0 bases from V and 4 bases from J, with 10 bases between. CDR3 DNA: TGTGCCAGCAGCCAAGATGCCCAGAGGTACAATGAGCAGTTCTTC. Translated: CASSQDAQRYNEQFF.